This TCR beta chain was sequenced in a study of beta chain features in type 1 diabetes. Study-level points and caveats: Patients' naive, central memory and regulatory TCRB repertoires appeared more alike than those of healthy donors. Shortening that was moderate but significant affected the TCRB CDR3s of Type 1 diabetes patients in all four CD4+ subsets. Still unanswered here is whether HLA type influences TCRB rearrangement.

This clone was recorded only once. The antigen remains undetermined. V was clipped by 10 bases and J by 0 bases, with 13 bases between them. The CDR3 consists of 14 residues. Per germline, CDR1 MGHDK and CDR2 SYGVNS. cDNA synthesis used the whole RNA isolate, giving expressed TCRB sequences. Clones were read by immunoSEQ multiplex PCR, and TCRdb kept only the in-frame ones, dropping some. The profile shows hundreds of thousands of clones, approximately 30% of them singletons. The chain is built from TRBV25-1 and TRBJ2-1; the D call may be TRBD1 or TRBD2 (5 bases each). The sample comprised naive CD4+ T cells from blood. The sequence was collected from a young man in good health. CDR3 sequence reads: CATTGTDSYNEQFF. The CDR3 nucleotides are TGTGCCACCACCGGGACGGACTCCTACAATGAGCAGTTCTTC.